A single sample gave rise to the 27 T cell receptor beta chains below, sequenced in a study of technical replicates of blood from a few donors. The assay was immunoSEQ multiplex PCR, and TCRdb's table has in-frame clones only and misses some. Among about 100,000 clones listed, under 97% were seen once. The sample taken for sequencing was T cells isolated from PBMCs. The origin of the receptors is a human donor in good health.

The V and J genes are TRBV5-1 and TRBJ1-2; 7 bases line up with TRBD1. CDR1 SGHRS and CDR2 YFSETQ come from the germline V gene. The junction had 4 bases not matched to a gene; V was cut back by 2 bases and J by 6 bases. The CDR3 consists of 13 residues. The CDR3 bases are TGCGCCAGCAGCTTACAGGGGAGAGATGGCTACACCTTC. It is translated as CASSLQGRDGYTF.

CDR3 loop: CATRLEATPNYEQYF. The CDR3 DNA follows: TGTGCCACCAGACTTGAGGCCACTCCAAACTACGAGCAGTACTTC. V is TRBV15 and J is TRBJ2-7; D gene ambiguous. V gave up 6 bases and J gave up 3 bases, with 18 bases separating them. CDR3 length equals 15 residues. Germline V gene lookup returns CDR1 LNHNV and CDR2 YYDKDF (reference sequence).

This chain connects TRBV7-6 to TRBJ2-7; 10 bases line up with TRBD1. There are 15 residues in the CDR3. Looked up from germline, CDR1 is SGHVS and CDR2 is FNYEAQ. J gave up 3 bases and V 2 bases, and 4 bases lay outside the gene matches. This chain's CDR3 is CASSLRQGANYEQYF. CDR3 nucleotide sequence: TGTGCCAGCAGCTTAAGACAGGGGGCGAACTACGAGCAGTACTTC.

This rearrangement joins TRBV5-6 to TRBJ1-5; D not resolved. The CDR3 has 13 residues. Germline-derived CDR1 and CDR2 are SGHDT and YYEEEE. V dropped 4 bases and J dropped 1 base, with 6 bases sitting between them. In nucleotides, the CDR3 is TGTGCCAGCAGCGGGCAGAGCAATCAGCCCCAGCATTTT. It is translated as CASSGQSNQPQHF. The whole variable domain, filled in from reference TRBV5-6 and TRBJ1-5, reads DAGVTQSPTHLIKTRGQQVTLRCSPKSGHDTVSWYQQALGQGPQFIFQYYEEEERQRGNFPDRFSGHQFPNYSSELNVNALLLGDSALYLCASSGQSNQPQHFGDGTRLSIL.

J is TRBJ2-1 and V is TRBV25-1; possible D gene TRBD2, 5 bases. CDR1 is MGHDK, CDR2 SYGVNS, per germline. The CDR3 runs 14 residues. Between the trimmed V and J ends, which lost 1 base and 2 bases, there was a span of 6 bases. The DNA for the CDR3 is TGTGCCAGCAGTGAATCCGGGGCCTACAATGAGCAGTTCTTC. Protein: CASSESGAYNEQFF. The whole variable domain, remainder taken from reference TRBV25-1 and TRBJ2-1, is EADIYQTPRYLVIGTGKKITLECSQTMGHDKMYWYQQDPGMELHLIHYSYGVNSTEKGDLSSESTVSRIRTEHFPLTLESARPSHTSQYLCASSESGAYNEQFFGPGTRLTVL.

The V and J genes are TRBV7-6 and TRBJ1-5; 7 bases fit TRBD1. The CDR3 is made up of 14 amino acids. Germline CDR1 SGHVS, CDR2 FNYEAQ. V gave up 5 bases and J gave up 6 bases; unmatched junction bases: 7. CDR3 nucleotides: TGTGCCAGCAGCACCCGAAGGGGGCTTCAGCCCCAGCATTTT. Amino acid sequence: CASSTRRGLQPQHF.

This sequence joins TRBV27 and TRBJ2-5; 10 nucleotides align to TRBD1. Germline lookup yields CDR1 MNHEY and CDR2 SMNVEV (reference sequence). V shed 5 bases and J 2 bases; nucleotides not matched to a gene: 11. This CDR3 contains 17 residues. CDR3 residues: CASSVTGTGAVQETQYF. Here the CDR3 DNA reads TGTGCCAGCAGTGTAACCGGGACAGGGGCCGTACAAGAGACCCAGTACTTC.

The V call is TRBV7-8, the J call TRBJ1-2; 9 bases map to TRBD1. The length of the CDR3 is 13 residues. CDR1 is SGHVS and CDR2 is FQNEAQ in the germline V gene. V lost 11 bases, J lost 7 bases, and 11 bases stayed unmatched. CDR3 sequence reads: CARPTGQGSGYTF. The CDR3 DNA reads as TGTGCCCGACCGACTGGACAGGGGAGTGGCTACACCTTC.

The CDR3 sequence: CASSATGGSSQPQHF. Written as DNA, the CDR3 is TGTGCCAGTAGTGCGACAGGGGGCAGTTCTCAGCCCCAGCATTTT. J is TRBJ1-5 and V is TRBV19, with 10 bases identical to TRBD1. Looked up from germline, CDR1 is LNHDA and CDR2 is SQIVND (reference sequence). Trimming at V came to 5 bases and at J to 6 bases, leaving 7 bases not matched to a gene. The CDR3 totals 15 residues.

The chain uses TRBV11-2 and TRBJ1-2; D uncertain. Trimming took off 1 base at V and 8 bases at J, with 17 bases between the two ends. The CDR3 consists of 15 residues. The germline CDR1 and CDR2 sequences are SGHAT and FQNNGV. In DNA form, the CDR3 reads TGTGCCAGCAGCTTAGCTGAGGTTGGCAGGAGGGGCTACACCTTC. Residues: CASSLAEVGRRGYTF. The full variable domain, its missing parts supplied by reference TRBV11-2 and TRBJ1-2, is EAGVAQSPRYKIIEKRQSVAFWCNPISGHATLYWYQQILGQGPKLLIQFQNNGVVDDSQLPKDRFSAERLKGVDSTLKIQPAKLEDSAVYLCASSLAEVGRRGYTFGSGTRLTVV.

This clone was detected only a few times. The identical CDR3 is also encoded by other nucleotide sequences in the sample. The chain uses TRBV10-1 and TRBJ1-1; 7 bases match TRBD1. CDR1 WNHNN and CDR2 SYGVQD come from the germline V gene (reference sequence). Losses at the gene ends were 11 bases for V and 0 bases for J; bases not matched to a gene: 6. The CDR3 is 13 residues long. CDR3 loop: CASRDSMNTEAFF. As DNA, the CDR3 is TGCGCCTCACGGGACAGCATGAACACTGAAGCTTTCTTT.

The chain links TRBV2 to TRBJ2-7; TRBD2 aligns across 7 bases. The trim removed 3 bases at V and 7 bases at J, leaving 9 bases unmatched. The CDR3 totals 14 residues. Looked up from germline, CDR1 is SNHLY and CDR2 is FYNNEI. CDR3 sequence: CASSELAAFYEQYF. The CDR3 DNA reads as TGTGCCAGCAGTGAGCTAGCGGCGTTTTATGAGCAGTACTTC.

The chain combines TRBV2 with TRBJ2-3; D unclear. Trimming took off 5 bases at V and 5 bases at J, with 14 bases between the two ends. In germline, CDR1 is SNHLY, CDR2 FYNNEI. The CDR3 extends over 14 amino acids. The CDR3 loop is CASSPSLPVDTQYF. CDR3 nucleotide sequence: TGTGCCAGCAGTCCCTCTCTCCCGGTAGATACGCAGTATTTT.

The chain links TRBV5-6 to TRBJ1-3; D is ambiguous. The germline V and J ends were trimmed by 4 bases and 4 bases, with 21 bases remaining between them. The germline V gene encodes CDR1 SGHDT and CDR2 YYEEEE. This CDR3 has 17 amino acids. The CDR3 region is CASSPGELSGIGNTIYF. CDR3 bases: TGTGCCAGCAGCCCCGGCGAATTGTCCGGGATCGGAAACACCATATATTTT.

The chain couples TRBV13 to TRBJ1-1; 12 nucleotides match TRBD1. Germline loops: CDR1 PRHDT, CDR2 FYEKMQ (reference sequence). V was clipped by 5 bases and J by 5 bases; unmatched bases: 6. The CDR3 contains 15 residues. The DNA for the CDR3 is TGTGCCAGCAGCAACACGGGACAGGGGGCGACTGAAGCTTTCTTT. It specifies CASSNTGQGATEAFF.

The chain links TRBV25-1 to TRBJ1-4, with no clear D. The CDR3 has 13 amino acids. CDR1 is MGHDK and CDR2 is SYGVNS in the germline V gene. The germline V and J ends were trimmed by 1 base and 5 bases, with 5 bases remaining between them. CDR3 DNA sequence: TGTGCCAGCAGTGAATGGGAGAATGAAAAACTGTTTTTT. It specifies CASSEWENEKLFF.

This chain connects TRBV10-3 to TRBJ2-7; 12 bases are a match to TRBD2. This CDR3 has 17 residues. V dropped 2 bases and J dropped 3; count of bases not matched to a gene: 8. In germline, CDR1 is ENHRY, CDR2 SYGVKD. The CDR3 bases are TGTGCCATCAGTGAGCCCTCACTAGCGGGAGGTATCTACGAGCAGTACTTC. It codes for CAISEPSLAGGIYEQYF.

The chain uses TRBV19 and TRBJ2-6; D might be TRBD2 (6 bases). Germline values: CDR1 LNHDA, CDR2 SQIVND (reference sequence). The CDR3 has 14 amino acids. V lost 4 bases to trimming and J lost 5 bases, with 9 bases between them. Here the CDR3 reads CASSTGDWANVLTF. Written as DNA, the CDR3 is TGTGCCAGTAGTACCGGGGACTGGGCCAACGTCCTGACTTTC.

V is TRBV5-4 and J is TRBJ1-5; weak D call: TRBD1 (5 bases). Trimming took off 0 bases at V and 7 bases at J, with 11 bases between the two ends. CDR1 is SGHNT, CDR2 YYREEE, per germline (reference sequence). CDR3 length equals 14 residues. The CDR3 bases are TGTGCCAGCAGCTTGGGTCAGGGCGACCAGCCCCAGCATTTT. It is translated as CASSLGQGDQPQHF.

V usage is TRBV23-1 and J usage is TRBJ2-1, with TRBD1 identical over 8 bases. TRBV23-1 is an ORF, and what it does is uncertain. The ends lost 8 bases at V and 5 bases at J; junction bases unmatched: 17. The CDR3 is 17 residues long. The CDR3 DNA reads TGCGCCAGCGCCAAATTGAGTCCAGGGGGCACAAACAATGAGCAGTTCTTC. Its translation: CASAKLSPGGTNNEQFF.

The J gene is TRBJ2-1, the V gene TRBV5-4, with TRBD2 matching 8 bases. This CDR3 has 17 amino acids. Germline loops: CDR1 SGHNT, CDR2 YYREEE (reference sequence). Losses at the gene ends were 4 bases for V and 4 bases for J; bases not matched to a gene: 13. CDR3 coding DNA: TGTGCCAGCAGCAATGGCATGTCGTCGGGAGGGTACAATGAGCAGTTCTTC. It translates to CASSNGMSSGGYNEQFF.

The rearrangement joins TRBV5-4 to TRBJ2-5; TRBD1 aligns across 9 bases. The CDR3 is made up of 16 amino acids. Trimming took 4 bases from V and 0 from J; bases not matched to a gene: 7. Germline lookup yields CDR1 SGHNT and CDR2 YYREEE (reference sequence). The CDR3 is CASSQGTGKDQETQYF. The CDR3 DNA sequence: TGTGCCAGCAGCCAAGGGACAGGGAAGGACCAAGAGACCCAGTACTTC. Variable domain in full (rest from reference TRBV5-4 and TRBJ2-5): ETGVTQSPTHLIKTRGQQVTLRCSSQSGHNTVSWYQQALGQGPQFIFQYYREEENGRGNFPPRFSGLQFPNYSSELNVNALELDDSALYLCASSQGTGKDQETQYFGPGTRLLVL.

The chain uses TRBV5-1 and TRBJ2-2; D is perhaps TRBD2 (5 bases). Looked up from germline, CDR1 is SGHRS and CDR2 is YFSETQ. The CDR3 runs 17 residues. The V and J ends lost 4 bases and 4 bases respectively, with 20 bases between them. The CDR3 DNA is TGCGCCAGCAGCCTCTGGGTTTTAGGAGGTCGCACCGGGGAGCTGTTTTTT. It yields the protein CASSLWVLGGRTGELFF.

In DNA, the CDR3 is TGTGCCAGCGCCAAATGGGAGGCGTCCGATCCAGGGACCCAGTACTTC. Protein product: CASAKWEASDPGTQYF. This rearrangement joins TRBV11-3 to TRBJ2-5; tentatively, D is TRBD2 (6 bases). The germline gives CDR1 SGHNT, CDR2 YENEEA. The CDR3 consists of 16 residues. V was clipped by 8 bases and J by 7 bases, with 26 bases between them.

The rearrangement links TRBV18 to TRBJ1-5; 8 positions agree with TRBD1. Per germline, CDR1 KGHSH and CDR2 LQKENI. V was pared by 3 bases and J by 6 bases, with 10 bases of the junction left unmatched. This CDR3 spans 16 amino acids. CDR3 sequence reads: CASSPPGQVFTQPQHF. The CDR3 DNA reads TGTGCCAGCTCACCCCCGGGACAGGTGTTTACTCAGCCCCAGCATTTT.

This chain connects TRBV19 to TRBJ2-1; 13 bases agree with TRBD2. CDR1 and CDR2 from the germline V gene are LNHDA and SQIVND (reference sequence). The J segment lost 8 bases and the V segment lost 1 base, leaving 8 bases of the junction unmatched. This CDR3 has 17 residues. The CDR3 sequence is CASSIGTSGGATDEQFF. The CDR3 DNA sequence: TGTGCCAGTAGTATAGGCACTAGCGGGGGGGCAACCGATGAGCAGTTCTTC.

The gene calls are TRBV28 and TRBJ1-1, with D unclear. The ends were cut back, 2 bases at V and 1 base at J, with 8 bases in the middle. The CDR3 length is 14 residues. Germline CDR1 reads MDHEN; CDR2 reads SYDVKM. The CDR3 loop is CASSLLQANTEAFF. DNA for the CDR3: TGTGCCAGCAGTTTACTCCAGGCGAACACTGAAGCTTTCTTT.